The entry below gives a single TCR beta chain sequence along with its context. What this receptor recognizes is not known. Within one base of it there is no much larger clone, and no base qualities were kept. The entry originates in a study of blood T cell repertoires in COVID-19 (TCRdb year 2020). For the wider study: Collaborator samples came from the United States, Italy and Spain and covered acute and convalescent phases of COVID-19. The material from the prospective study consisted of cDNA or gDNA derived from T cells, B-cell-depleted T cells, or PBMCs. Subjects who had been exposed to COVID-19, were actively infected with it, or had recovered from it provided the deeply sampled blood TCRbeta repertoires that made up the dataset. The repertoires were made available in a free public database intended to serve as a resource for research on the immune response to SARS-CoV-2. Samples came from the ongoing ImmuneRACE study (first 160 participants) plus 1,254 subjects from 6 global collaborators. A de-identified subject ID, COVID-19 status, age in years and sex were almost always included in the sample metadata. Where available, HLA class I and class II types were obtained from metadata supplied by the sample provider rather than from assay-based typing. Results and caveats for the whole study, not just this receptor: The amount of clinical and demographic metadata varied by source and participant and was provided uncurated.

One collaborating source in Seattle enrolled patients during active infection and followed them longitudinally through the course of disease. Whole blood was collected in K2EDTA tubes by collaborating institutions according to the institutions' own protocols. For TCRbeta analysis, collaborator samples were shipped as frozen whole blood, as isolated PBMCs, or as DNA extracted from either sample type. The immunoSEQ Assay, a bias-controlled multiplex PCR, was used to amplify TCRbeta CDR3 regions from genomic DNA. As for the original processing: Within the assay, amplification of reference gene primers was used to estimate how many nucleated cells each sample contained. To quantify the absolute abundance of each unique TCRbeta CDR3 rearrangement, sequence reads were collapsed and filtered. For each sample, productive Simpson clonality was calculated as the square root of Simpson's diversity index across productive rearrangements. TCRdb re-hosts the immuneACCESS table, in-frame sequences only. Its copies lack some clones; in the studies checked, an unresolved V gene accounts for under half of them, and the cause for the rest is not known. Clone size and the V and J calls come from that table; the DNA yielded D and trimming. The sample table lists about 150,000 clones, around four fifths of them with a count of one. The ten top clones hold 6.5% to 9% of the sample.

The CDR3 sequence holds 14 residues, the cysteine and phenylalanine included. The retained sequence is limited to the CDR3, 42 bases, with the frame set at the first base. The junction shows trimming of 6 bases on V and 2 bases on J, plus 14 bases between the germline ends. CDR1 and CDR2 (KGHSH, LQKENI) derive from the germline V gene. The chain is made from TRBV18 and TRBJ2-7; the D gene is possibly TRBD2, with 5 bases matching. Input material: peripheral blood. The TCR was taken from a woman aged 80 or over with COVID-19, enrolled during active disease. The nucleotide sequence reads TGTGCCAGCTCTCCTCCAGACGGGACCTACGAGCAGTACTTC. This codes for CASSPPDGTYEQYF.